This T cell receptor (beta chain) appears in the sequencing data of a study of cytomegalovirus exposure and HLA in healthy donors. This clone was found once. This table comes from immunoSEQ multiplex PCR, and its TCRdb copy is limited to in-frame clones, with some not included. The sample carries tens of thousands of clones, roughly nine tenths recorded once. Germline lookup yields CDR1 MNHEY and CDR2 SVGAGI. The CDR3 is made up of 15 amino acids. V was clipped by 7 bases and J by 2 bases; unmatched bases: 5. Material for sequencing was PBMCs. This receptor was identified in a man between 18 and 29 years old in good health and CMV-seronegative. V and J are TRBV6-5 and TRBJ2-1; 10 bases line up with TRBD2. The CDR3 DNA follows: TGTGCCAGCAACGAGCGGGAGGGGGCCTACAATGAGCAGTTCTTC. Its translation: CASNEREGAYNEQFF.